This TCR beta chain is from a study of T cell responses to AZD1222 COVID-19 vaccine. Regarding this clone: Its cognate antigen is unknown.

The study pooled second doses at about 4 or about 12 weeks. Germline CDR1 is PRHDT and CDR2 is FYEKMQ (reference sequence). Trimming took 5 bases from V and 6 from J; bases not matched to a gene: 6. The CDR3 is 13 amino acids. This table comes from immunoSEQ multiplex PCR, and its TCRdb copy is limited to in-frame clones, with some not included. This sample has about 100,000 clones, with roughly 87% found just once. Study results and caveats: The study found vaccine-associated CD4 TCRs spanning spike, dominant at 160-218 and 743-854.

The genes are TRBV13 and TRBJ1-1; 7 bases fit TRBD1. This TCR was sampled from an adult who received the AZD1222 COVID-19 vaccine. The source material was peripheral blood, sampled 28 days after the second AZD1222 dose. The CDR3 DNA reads TGTGCCAGCAGCGAAGACAGGGACGCTGAAGCTTTCTTT. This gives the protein CASSEDRDAEAFF.